The clone carrying this T cell receptor beta chain has just a few counts. The antigen is unknown. The sample belongs to a study of post-analysis software for immune sequencing data. Study details: Disease trajectories encompassed relapsing-remitting, secondary progressive and progressive-relapsing multiple sclerosis. Study-level points and caveats: Same-batch samples co-clustered strongly by F measure.

Tagging with unique molecular identifiers was a feature of the TCR beta cDNA libraries. Each CDR3 protein is one row after TCRdb ran MiXCR on the PCR reads. The repertoire holds some 370,000 distinct CDR3 sequences, with around 33% as singletons. The specimen was blood. This sequence was found in a girl aged 10-17 years with multiple sclerosis.

The CDR3: CASSYIPRGAGPQETQYF. CDR3 coding DNA: TGCGCCAGCAGCTATATTCCAAGGGGGGCAGGGCCACAAGAGACCCAGTACTTC. The V gene is TRBV5-1, the J gene TRBJ2-5; either TRBD1 or TRBD2 may supply D (6 bases each). Trimming pared 3 bases from V and 2 bases from J, leaving 23 bases between. Germline values: CDR1 SGHRS, CDR2 YFSETQ. This CDR3 is built from 18 residues.